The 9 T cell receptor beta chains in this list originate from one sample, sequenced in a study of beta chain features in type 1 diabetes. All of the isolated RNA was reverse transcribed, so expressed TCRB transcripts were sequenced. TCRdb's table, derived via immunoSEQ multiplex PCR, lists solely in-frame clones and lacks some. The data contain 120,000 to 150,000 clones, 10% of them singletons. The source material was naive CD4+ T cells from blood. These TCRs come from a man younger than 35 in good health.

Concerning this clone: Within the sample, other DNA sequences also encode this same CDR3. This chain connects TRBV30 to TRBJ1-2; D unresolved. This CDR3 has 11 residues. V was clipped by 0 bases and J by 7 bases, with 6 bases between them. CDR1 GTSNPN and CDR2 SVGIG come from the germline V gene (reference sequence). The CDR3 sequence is CAWSVRGGYTF. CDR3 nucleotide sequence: TGTGCCTGGAGTGTACGCGGTGGCTACACCTTC.

This chain's CDR3 is CASSYPIIRNTEAFF. DNA of the CDR3: TGTGCCAGCAGTTACCCGATAATCAGGAACACTGAAGCTTTCTTT. The chain carries TRBV2 and TRBJ1-1; no firm D call. Trimming pared 5 bases from V and 1 base from J, leaving 14 bases between. CDR3 length: 15 residues. Germline loops: CDR1 SNHLY, CDR2 FYNNEI. The variable domain in full, completed from reference TRBV2 and TRBJ1-1, reads EPEVTQTPSHQVTQMGQEVILRCVPISNHLYFYWYRQILGQKVEFLVSFYNNEISEKSEIFDDQFSVERPDGSNFTLKIRSTKLEDSAMYFCASSYPIIRNTEAFFGQGTRLTVV.

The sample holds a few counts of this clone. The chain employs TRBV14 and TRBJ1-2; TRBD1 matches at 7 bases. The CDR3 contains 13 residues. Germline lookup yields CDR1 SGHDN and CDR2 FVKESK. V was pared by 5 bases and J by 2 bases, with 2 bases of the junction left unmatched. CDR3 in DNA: TGTGCCAGCAGCACACAGGGGAACTATGGCTACACCTTC. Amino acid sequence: CASSTQGNYGYTF.

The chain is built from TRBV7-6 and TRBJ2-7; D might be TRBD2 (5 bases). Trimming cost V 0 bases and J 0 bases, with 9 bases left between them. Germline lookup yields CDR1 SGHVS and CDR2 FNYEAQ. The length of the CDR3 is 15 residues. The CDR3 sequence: CASSLAPSGSYEQYF. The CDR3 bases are TGTGCCAGCAGCTTAGCGCCAAGCGGCTCCTACGAGCAGTACTTC. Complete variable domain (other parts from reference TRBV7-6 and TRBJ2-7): GAGVSQSPRYKVTKRGQDVALRCDPISGHVSLYWYRQALGQGPEFLTYFNYEAQQDKSGLPNDRFSAERPEGSISTLTIQRTEQRDSAMYRCASSLAPSGSYEQYFGPGTRLTVT.

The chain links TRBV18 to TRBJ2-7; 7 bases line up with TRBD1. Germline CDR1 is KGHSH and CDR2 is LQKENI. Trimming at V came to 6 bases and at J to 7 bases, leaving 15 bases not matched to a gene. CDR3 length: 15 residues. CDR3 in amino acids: CASSLGSDRAREQYF. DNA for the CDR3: TGTGCCAGCTCTCTCGGTTCTGACAGGGCAAGGGAGCAGTACTTC.

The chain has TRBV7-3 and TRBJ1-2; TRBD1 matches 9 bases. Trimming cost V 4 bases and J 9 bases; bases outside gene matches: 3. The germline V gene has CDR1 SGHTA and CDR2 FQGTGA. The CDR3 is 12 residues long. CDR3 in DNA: TGTGCCAGCAGCTACGGACAGGGGAGCTACACCTTC. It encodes CASSYGQGSYTF.

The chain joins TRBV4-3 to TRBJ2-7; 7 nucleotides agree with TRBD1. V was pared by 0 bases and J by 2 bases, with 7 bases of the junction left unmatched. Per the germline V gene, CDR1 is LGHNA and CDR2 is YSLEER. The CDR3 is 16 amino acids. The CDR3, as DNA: TGCGCCAGCAGCCAAGATCTTACAGGGGCTACCTACGAGCAGTACTTC. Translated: CASSQDLTGATYEQYF.

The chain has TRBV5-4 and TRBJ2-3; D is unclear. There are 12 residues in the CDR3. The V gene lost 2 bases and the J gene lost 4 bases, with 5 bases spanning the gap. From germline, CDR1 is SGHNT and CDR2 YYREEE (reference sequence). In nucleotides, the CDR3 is TGTGCCAGCAGCTTTACTTCAGATACGCAGTATTTT. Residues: CASSFTSDTQYF.

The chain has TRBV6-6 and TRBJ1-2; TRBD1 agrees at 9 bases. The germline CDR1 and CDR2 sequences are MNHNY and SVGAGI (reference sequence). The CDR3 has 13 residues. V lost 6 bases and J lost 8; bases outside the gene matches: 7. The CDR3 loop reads CASSYGTGQGYTF. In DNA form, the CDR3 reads TGTGCCAGCAGCTACGGGACAGGGCAAGGCTACACCTTC.